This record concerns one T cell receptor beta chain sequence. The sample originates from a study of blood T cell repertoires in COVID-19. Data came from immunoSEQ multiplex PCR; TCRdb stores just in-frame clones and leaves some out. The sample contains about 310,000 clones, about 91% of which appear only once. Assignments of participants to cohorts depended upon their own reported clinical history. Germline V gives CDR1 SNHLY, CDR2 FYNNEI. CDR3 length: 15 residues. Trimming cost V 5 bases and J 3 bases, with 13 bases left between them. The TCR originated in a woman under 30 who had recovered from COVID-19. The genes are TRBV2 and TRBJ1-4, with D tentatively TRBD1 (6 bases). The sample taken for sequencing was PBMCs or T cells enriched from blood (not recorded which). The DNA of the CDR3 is TGTGCCAGCAGTCGAAGGGGGACGGCTAATGAAAAACTGTTTTTT. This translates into CASSRRGTANEKLFF. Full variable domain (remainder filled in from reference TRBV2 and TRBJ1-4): EPEVTQTPSHQVTQMGQEVILRCVPISNHLYFYWYRQILGQKVEFLVSFYNNEISEKSEIFDDQFSVERPDGSNFTLKIRSTKLEDSAMYFCASSRRGTANEKLFFGSGTQLSVL.